The present T cell receptor beta chain was sequenced within a study of blood T cells in healthy people across ages. CDR3 length equals 17 residues. After removal of 0 bases from V and 4 bases from J, the junction contained 10 bases not matched to a gene. CDR1 is LGHNA and CDR2 is YSLEER in the germline V gene. Together with a sample-barcoded 5' primer, a J-beta primer mix was included in a second PCR lasting about 6 to 12 cycles. Sequencing recovered at least 3 million CDR3-containing paired-end reads from each sample. MiXCR, applied by TCRdb to the 5' RACE reads, yields one record per CDR3 protein. The data show about a million distinct CDR3 sequences, approximately 49% seen once. The table lists this clonotype with a few counts.

The receptor's source is a man younger than 40 in good health. Sequenced sample: blood. The gene calls are TRBV4-3 and TRBJ2-7; 9 positions match TRBD2. CDR3 in amino acids: CASSQEPNSGGNYEQYF. The CDR3 nucleotides are TGCGCCAGCAGCCAAGAACCGAATAGCGGGGGTAATTACGAGCAGTACTTC.